This T cell receptor (beta chain) comes out of a study of T cell clonality in common variable immunodeficiency (dated by TCRdb to between 2015 and 2016). On the study overall, not on this receptor specifically: Patient heterogeneity within the CVID cohort put limits on correlating repertoire features with clinical complications. Reportedly, TCRbeta sequences from CVID had fewer deletions and N-nucleotide insertions, and highly modified clones with 13 or more V deletions were absent from CVID. According to the authors, finding the cause of the higher clonality in CVID would require sequencing the repertoires of T cell subpopulations. Even though DNA input was the same, control samples had an average of around 78,000 unique sequences each, compared with approximately 30,000 in CVID samples. TCRbeta clonality was higher in CVID subjects than in healthy controls (t-test p = 0.018), and the increase was most characteristic of about a third of subjects. Healthy controls shared more TCRbeta clones with each other than CVID subjects shared among themselves (p < 0.0001).

The trim is 3 bases for V and 5 bases for J, with a gap of 12 bases between the germline ends. Via the germline V gene, CDR1 is SGHRS and CDR2 YFSETQ. The CDR3 starts with the cysteine, ends with the phenylalanine, and has 14 residues. The CDR3 was read in part: 33 bases, with the frame set at base 1. Diagnosis of CVID followed standard criteria, namely serum IgG, IgA and/or IgM below the normal range together with specific antibody deficiency. There were around 45 subjects in the CVID group (roughly 15 female and 29 male), ranging in age from 9 to 64 years, with a mean age of 40. Both CVID patients and healthy controls were predominantly of Caucasian heritage. At the time of study participation, every CVID subject had been on replacement immunoglobulin therapy for at least one year. At the time of blood collection, no CVID subject was ill or was being treated with immunomodulatory or immunosuppressive medication. From each donor, roughly 5 to 8.5 ml of heparinized peripheral whole blood was collected. Genomic DNA from adults with common variable immune deficiency (CVID) and from healthy adult controls was the source for sequencing TCRbeta CDR3 repertoires. Diluted blood was density-centrifuged over Hypaque 1077 or Ficoll-Paque to isolate peripheral blood mononuclear cells. Genomic DNA was obtained from unsorted mononuclear cells through either Qiagen column purification or a centrifugation-based method.

CVID samples and control samples contributed equivalent amounts of genomic DNA as sequencing input. For every sample, a 60 bp segment covering the rearranged TCRbeta CDR3 region was amplified and then sequenced. The immunoSEQ assay, a bias-corrected multiplex PCR combined with high-throughput sequencing, was used for TCRbeta amplification. In the paper's pipeline: Every unique nucleotide sequence counted as a clone and was annotated with V, D and J genes, copy number and frequency. Sequences were labeled productive if in frame, and non-productive if out of frame or containing stop codons. As previously described, clonality was calculated on the basis of Shannon's entropy. Mean CDR3 Kyte-Doolittle hydropathy was derived from the predicted amino acid sequences of productive clones. Scaled V gene usage was hierarchically clustered using Manhattan distance and complete linkage with the R hclust function. Clone sharing by CDR3 amino acid sequence was assessed by resampling 12 repertoires per group over 100 rounds. The repertoires were searched for approximately 70 published EBV-specific and approximately 250 published CMV-specific TCRbeta sequences. A couple of CVID samples yielding fewer than 10,000 sequences were excluded from analysis, leaving approximately 40 CVID repertoires. Held by TCRdb, this immuneACCESS table contains in-frame sequences only and omits some clones. Under half of the omission traces to an unresolved V gene where checked; the cause of the rest is unknown. V and J calls and clone size are given by that table; D and trimming were obtained from the DNA. The table puts roughly 34,000 clones in this sample, none counted just once. Jointly, the top ten make up about 30% of the sample.

This clone was counted a few times. Its specific antigen is unknown. The read stops 3 residues short of the end of the CDR3; the missing end is completed from the germline J gene. In this chain, TRBV5-1 is recombined with TRBJ2-1; possibly the D gene is TRBD2, per 6 matching bases. The receptor's source is a human donor with common variable immunodeficiency. The material sequenced was peripheral blood mononuclear cells. The part of the CDR3 DNA that was read is TGCGCCAGCAGCTGGGGGACTCAACACAATGAG. Its coded protein is CASSWGTQHNE. The whole CDR3 is CASSWGTQHNEQFF.